These 27 T cell receptor beta chains came from one sample sequenced in a study of cytomegalovirus exposure and HLA in healthy donors. The PCR used 60 Vbeta and 13 Jbeta primers. Using immunoSEQ multiplex PCR, the repertoire was profiled, and TCRdb retains in-frame clones only, with some absent. The table lists tens of thousands of clones, about 60% of them singletons. Sequenced sample: PBMCs. Receptors originate from a woman aged 25 to 39 in good health and CMV-seronegative.

This clone was counted a few times. V is TRBV27 and J is TRBJ2-3; the D is unclear. V was cut by 5 bases and J by 2 bases, with 11 bases left in between. Germline values: CDR1 MNHEY, CDR2 SMNVEV (reference sequence). This CDR3 is built from 14 residues. The CDR3 loop reads CASSPWANTDTQYF. The CDR3 DNA is TGTGCCAGCAGTCCATGGGCTAACACAGATACGCAGTATTTT.

The chain links TRBV7-2 to TRBJ2-1, with 8 bases aligning to TRBD2. CDR3 size: 13 residues. J was trimmed by 13 bases and V by 5 bases; bases with no gene match: 10. Looked up from germline, CDR1 is SGHTA and CDR2 is FQGNSA. CDR3 nucleotides: TGTGCCAGCAGCGGAGGGGCGGGGGGACAACAGTTCTTC. Protein: CASSGGAGGQQFF. Variable domain in full (rest from reference TRBV7-2 and TRBJ2-1): GAGVSQSPSNKVTEKGKDVELRCDPISGHTALYWYRQSLGQGLEFLIYFQGNSAPDKSGLPSDRFSAERTGGSVSTLTIQRTQQEDSAVYLCASSGGAGGQQFFGPGTRLTVL.

This clone has more than one count but fewer than ten. The rearrangement uses TRBV28 and TRBJ1-2, with no clear D. The V end was cut by 4 bases, the J end by 5 bases, with 11 bases between. CDR1 and CDR2 from the germline V gene are MDHEN and SYDVKM. This CDR3 contains 13 residues. CDR3 sequence: CASSSLYPYGYTF. Here the CDR3 DNA reads TGTGCCAGCAGTTCTCTATATCCGTATGGCTACACCTTC.

CDR3 nucleotide sequence: TGTGCCAGCAGCTTAATAGAATCCTACGAGCAGTACTTC. Encoded protein: CASSLIESYEQYF. The chain recombines TRBV7-9 with TRBJ2-5; D ambiguous. The J call may be wrong; the DNA end is better matched by TRBJ2-7. CDR3 length: 13 residues. Per the germline V gene, CDR1 is SEHNR and CDR2 is FQNEAQ (reference sequence).

CDR3 amino acids: CASSPPSGGLSSYNEQFF. CDR3 in DNA: TGTGCCAGCAGCCCCCCTAGCGGGGGCCTTAGCTCCTACAATGAGCAGTTCTTC. The chain has TRBV7-9 and TRBJ2-1, with 10 bases lining up with TRBD2. Germline V gene lookup returns CDR1 SEHNR and CDR2 FQNEAQ (reference sequence). This CDR3 has 18 amino acids. The J segment lost 0 bases and the V segment lost 5 bases, leaving 10 bases of the junction unmatched.

In DNA, the CDR3 is TGTGCCTGGAGTGTTGGCGGAAATAATGAAAAACTGTTTTTT. This sequence encodes CAWSVGGNNEKLFF. The chain links TRBV30 to TRBJ1-4; the D is unclear. The V and J ends lost 0 bases and 4 bases respectively, with 9 bases between them. CDR3 length: 14 amino acids. Germline CDR1 GTSNPN, CDR2 SVGIG (reference sequence).

This chain links TRBV2 with TRBJ2-5; maybe TRBD2 (5 bases). CDR1 SNHLY and CDR2 FYNNEI come from the germline V gene. The V end was cut by 5 bases, the J end by 2 bases, with 9 bases between. This CDR3 contains 13 residues. The CDR3 DNA is TGTGCCAGCAGTTCCGGGGAGCAAGAGACCCAGTACTTC. It yields the protein CASSSGEQETQYF. Drawing the rest from reference TRBV2 and TRBJ2-5, the complete variable domain is EPEVTQTPSHQVTQMGQEVILRCVPISNHLYFYWYRQILGQKVEFLVSFYNNEISEKSEIFDDQFSVERPDGSNFTLKIRSTKLEDSAMYFCASSSGEQETQYFGPGTRLLVL.

The rearrangement joins TRBV5-6 to TRBJ2-1; D call uncertain. CDR1 is SGHDT, CDR2 YYEEEE, per germline. This CDR3 comprises 13 residues. Trimming shortened V by 0 bases and J by 7 bases, and 8 bases separated the two germline ends. The DNA of the CDR3 is TGTGCCAGCAGCTTGGACTACCTAAATGAGCAGTTCTTC. Translating gives CASSLDYLNEQFF.

This chain joins TRBV28 and TRBJ1-1, with TRBD1 identical over 8 bases. Germline V CDR1 and CDR2: MDHEN, SYDVKM. V was clipped by 5 bases and J by 3 bases; unmatched bases: 5. The CDR3 runs 14 residues. For the CDR3, the DNA is TGTGCCAGCAGTAACCCAGGGGGCTACACTGAAGCTTTCTTT. This translates into CASSNPGGYTEAFF.

The gene calls are TRBV6-4 and TRBJ2-3; 9 bases agree with TRBD1. V shed 5 bases, J shed 3 bases, and the junction held 6 bases outside the gene matches. The germline V gene has CDR1 MRHNA and CDR2 SNTAGT. The CDR3 covers 15 residues. The CDR3 loop reads CASSSGTGYTDTQYF. The CDR3 DNA reads TGTGCCAGCAGTAGCGGGACAGGGTATACAGATACGCAGTATTTT.

This clone occurred many times. The rearrangement joins TRBV4-1 to TRBJ2-6, with 7 bases lining up with TRBD1. CDR1 is MGHRA, CDR2 YSYEKL, per germline. There are 16 residues in the CDR3. Trimming took 6 bases from V and 1 from J; bases not matched to a gene: 6. This chain's CDR3 is CASRQGKGSGANVLTF. The CDR3 DNA reads TGCGCCAGCAGACAGGGGAAAGGATCTGGGGCCAACGTCCTGACTTTC.

This clone has a handful of counts. The chain combines TRBV5-4 with TRBJ1-1; D may be TRBD1 (5 bases). V was shortened by 4 bases and J by 4 bases, with 23 bases between the two germline ends. The germline V gene encodes CDR1 SGHNT and CDR2 YYREEE (reference sequence). This CDR3 comprises 17 residues. CDR3 sequence: CASSRPLGGKGSTEAFF. The CDR3 nucleotides read TGTGCCAGCAGCCGGCCCCTTGGGGGGAAGGGGAGCACTGAAGCTTTCTTT.

This chain uses TRBV20-1 with TRBJ2-1; no firm D call. CDR3 length equals 11 residues. V dropped 1 base and J dropped 5 bases, with 3 bases sitting between them. The germline V gene encodes CDR1 DFQATT and CDR2 SNEGSKA (reference sequence). The CDR3 DNA reads TGCAGTGCTAGAGCGGACAATGAGCAGTTCTTC. Amino acids: CSARADNEQFF.

V usage is TRBV6-6 and J usage is TRBJ2-7; 7 bases map to TRBD1. CDR1 and CDR2 (germline): MNHNY, SVGAGI (reference sequence). Trimming took 0 bases from V and 2 from J; bases not matched to a gene: 4. CDR3 size: 15 residues. The CDR3 region is CASSYSIGTAYEQYF. CDR3 DNA: TGTGCCAGCAGTTACTCCATCGGGACAGCCTACGAGCAGTACTTC.

Written as DNA, the CDR3 is TGTGCCAGCAGCCCGAGCTCTGGAAACACCATATATTTT. Encoded protein: CASSPSSGNTIYF. The chain has TRBV7-3 and TRBJ1-3; D remains ambiguous. Trimming shortened V by 5 bases and J by 0 bases, and 5 bases separated the two germline ends. CDR3 length equals 13 residues. From germline, CDR1 is SGHTA and CDR2 FQGTGA.

This clone was picked up one time. V usage is TRBV28 and J usage is TRBJ2-5, with 7 bases lining up with TRBD2. The CDR3 loop spans 16 amino acids. Looked up from germline, CDR1 is MDHEN and CDR2 is SYDVKM. With 6 bases clipped from V and 0 bases from J, the junction kept 10 bases outside the gene matches. The CDR3 reads CASSLPSGGYQETQYF. Written as DNA, the CDR3 is TGTGCCAGCAGCTTGCCTAGCGGAGGTTACCAAGAGACCCAGTACTTC.

The chain is built from TRBV7-2 and TRBJ2-7, with D possibly TRBD2 on 6 matching bases. The CDR3 extends over 14 amino acids. Germline CDR1 is SGHTA and CDR2 is FQGNSA. The V end was cut by 3 bases, the J end by 7 bases, with 16 bases between. The CDR3 DNA reads TGTGCCAGCAGCTTGTTGACTAGTTCTTGGGAGCAGTACTTC. Its translation is CASSLLTSSWEQYF.

This chain uses TRBV6-6 with TRBJ2-5; D perhaps matches TRBD1 (5 bases). This CDR3 contains 14 residues. V was pared by 6 bases and J by 2 bases, with 13 bases between. The germline V gene encodes CDR1 MNHNY and CDR2 SVGAGI (reference sequence). CDR3 in amino acids: CASRSDSLQETQYF. The CDR3 DNA reads TGTGCCAGCAGGTCTGACAGCCTTCAAGAGACCCAGTACTTC.

This clone came up once. For the CDR3, the DNA is TGCGCCAGCAGACGGGCAGCGGGACTCTCCTACGAGCAGTACTTC. This gives the protein CASRRAAGLSYEQYF. The V gene is TRBV4-1, the J gene TRBJ2-7; TRBD2 matches at 7 bases. CDR3 size: 15 residues. V was clipped by 6 bases and J by 0 bases; unmatched bases: 8. Germline lookup yields CDR1 MGHRA and CDR2 YSYEKL.

The chain carries TRBV11-3 and TRBJ2-7, with D unresolved. Germline V gene lookup returns CDR1 SGHNT and CDR2 YENEEA. The CDR3 is 13 residues long. Trimming removed 8 bases at V and 5 bases at J, with 16 bases between. Written as DNA, the CDR3 is TGTGCCAGCTCCAAAACCCGTCGGGACGAGCAGTACTTC. Its protein is CASSKTRRDEQYF. The whole variable domain, filled in from reference TRBV11-3 and TRBJ2-7, reads EAGVVQSPRYKIIEKKQPVAFWCNPISGHNTLYWYLQNLGQGPELLIRYENEEAVDDSQLPKDRFSAERLKGVDSTLKIQPAELGDSAVYLCASSKTRRDEQYFGPGTRLTVT.

The chain combines TRBV11-2 with TRBJ1-2; 9 nucleotides align to TRBD1. V gave up 5 bases and J gave up 4 bases; unmatched junction bases: 2. Germline V gives CDR1 SGHAT, CDR2 FQNNGV. This CDR3 has 13 amino acids. Here the CDR3 reads CASSADRGYGYTF. CDR3 bases: TGTGCCAGCAGCGCGGACAGGGGCTATGGCTACACCTTC.

This clone was counted once. The rearrangement links TRBV4-1 to TRBJ2-5; 8 bases map to TRBD2. Germline CDR1 reads MGHRA; CDR2 reads YSYEKL. V lost 5 bases and J lost 5; bases outside the gene matches: 4. There are 13 residues in the CDR3. The CDR3 here is CASSRLAMETQYF. DNA for the CDR3: TGCGCCAGCAGCAGACTAGCGATGGAGACCCAGTACTTC.

This clone was recorded a few times. The chain uses TRBV28 and TRBJ2-7, with 9 bases lining up with TRBD1. The CDR3 runs to 14 residues. Trimming took 6 bases from V and 2 from J; bases not matched to a gene: 5. CDR1 and CDR2 (germline): MDHEN, SYDVKM. CDR3 in DNA: TGTGCCAGCAGGAGACAGGGGGAAACCTACGAGCAGTACTTC. Translation: CASRRQGETYEQYF.

The V and J genes are TRBV19 and TRBJ2-5; 11 bases align to TRBD2. CDR3 length: 15 amino acids. CDR1 LNHDA and CDR2 SQIVND come from the germline V gene (reference sequence). Trimming took 6 bases from V and 0 from J; bases not matched to a gene: 3. Here the CDR3 reads CASRRLAGYQETQYF. Here the CDR3 DNA reads TGTGCCAGTAGAAGACTAGCGGGGTACCAAGAGACCCAGTACTTC.

CDR3 loop: CASSYQSGKNTGELFF. CDR3 DNA: TGTGCCAGCAGTTACCAAAGCGGGAAGAACACCGGGGAGCTGTTTTTT. The V gene is TRBV6-6, the J gene TRBJ2-2; 7 nucleotides line up with TRBD2. Germline V lookup: CDR1 MNHNY, CDR2 SVGAGI (reference sequence). The CDR3 extends over 16 amino acids. V gave up 2 bases and J gave up 1 base; unmatched junction bases: 4.

This clone has just a few counts. The rearrangement uses TRBV7-2 and TRBJ2-1, with 7 bases that match TRBD2. Germline values: CDR1 SGHTA, CDR2 FQGNSA. CDR3 length equals 16 residues. The ends lost 5 bases at V and 10 bases at J; junction bases unmatched: 17. The CDR3 DNA is TGTGCCAGCAGCCATACGGCGGGGACTACCCCCTCCGAGCAGTTCTTC. Its protein product is CASSHTAGTTPSEQFF.

J is TRBJ2-1 and V is TRBV2, with 9 nucleotides matching TRBD2. V lost 3 bases and J lost 1; bases outside the gene matches: 4. CDR1 SNHLY and CDR2 FYNNEI come from the germline V gene. CDR3 length equals 16 residues. CDR3 residues: CASSERLAASYNEQFF. Written as DNA, the CDR3 is TGTGCCAGCAGTGAGCGACTAGCGGCATCCTACAATGAGCAGTTCTTC.